Listed here are 22 T cell receptor beta chains from one sample, sequenced in a study of human T cells and chemical hapten exposure. Sample time point: patch test 2, 6 weeks after DPC sensitization. Treatment given: therapeutic diphenylcyclopropenone sensitization with weekly scalp DPC. MiXCR was run by TCRdb on the RACE reads, yielding one entry per CDR3 protein. The repertoire holds about 110,000 distinct CDR3 sequences, with 9.2% as singletons. Sequencing was performed on whole blood, taken in connection with sensitization to the hapten diphenylcyclopropenone (DPC). Receptors originate from a woman in her forties with alopecia areata. Some clones in this sample may be carry-over from other donors' samples.

The J gene is TRBJ2-2, the V gene TRBV11-1, with TRBD2 matching 7 bases. V gave up 2 bases and J gave up 2 bases; unmatched junction bases: 2. Germline values: CDR1 SGHAT, CDR2 FQDESV (reference sequence). There are 15 residues in the CDR3. As DNA, the CDR3 is TGTGCCAGCAGCTTACGGGGGGACAACACCGGGGAGCTGTTTTTT. Translation gives CASSLRGDNTGELFF.

This clonotype has only a few counts. The gene calls are TRBV5-5 and TRBJ1-5; TRBD1 matches at 8 bases. The CDR3 has 15 residues. CDR1 is SGHKS, CDR2 YYEKEE, per germline (reference sequence). The ends lost 4 bases at V and 2 bases at J; junction bases unmatched: 5. The CDR3: CASSPKTGGNQPQHF. For the CDR3, the DNA is TGTGCCAGCAGCCCCAAGACAGGGGGCAATCAGCCCCAGCATTTT. The full variable domain, rest sourced from reference TRBV5-5 and TRBJ1-5, is DAGVTQSPTHLIKTRGQQVTLRCSPISGHKSVSWYQQVLGQGPQFIFQYYEKEERGRGNFPDRFSARQFPNYSSELNVNALLLGDSALYLCASSPKTGGNQPQHFGDGTRLSIL.

Points on this clonotype: Since a much larger clone is just one base distant, this may be a read error. The rearrangement links TRBV4-1 to TRBJ1-2; D not certain. The germline V gene has CDR1 MGHRA and CDR2 YSYEKL. This CDR3 is built from 17 residues. The CDR3: CTSSHVAGGSLNYGYTF. The DNA for the CDR3 is TGCACCAGCAGCCATGTCGCAGGCGGGAGCTTAAACTATGGCTACACCTTC.

Ten or more counts support this clonotype. V and J are TRBV12-3 or TRBV12-4 and TRBJ1-3; D is uncertain. Trimming took off 2 bases at V and 0 bases at J, with 5 bases between the two ends. This CDR3 spans 14 amino acids. The CDR3, as DNA: TGTGCCAGCAGTTTATGGGGCTCTGGAAACACCATATATTTT. Translating gives CASSLWGSGNTIYF.

This clonotype was observed many times. The rearrangement links TRBV7-2 to TRBJ2-2; no clear D gene. Germline CDR1 reads SGHTA; CDR2 reads FQGNSA. V was clipped by 1 base and J by 2 bases, with 8 bases between them. The CDR3 has 15 residues. The CDR3 sequence is CASSLVPLNTGELFF. The CDR3 DNA follows: TGTGCCAGCAGCTTAGTTCCCCTCAACACCGGGGAGCTGTTTTTT. Full variable domain (rest looked up from reference TRBV7-2 and TRBJ2-2): GAGVSQSPSNKVTEKGKDVELRCDPISGHTALYWYRQSLGQGLEFLIYFQGNSAPDKSGLPSDRFSAERTGGSVSTLTIQRTQQEDSAVYLCASSLVPLNTGELFFGEGSRLTVL.

The V call is TRBV10-3, the J call TRBJ2-3; D ambiguous. Germline-derived CDR1 and CDR2 are ENHRY and SYGVKD. The CDR3 has 12 residues. V was clipped by 10 bases and J by 2 bases, with 10 bases between them. CDR3 region: CANAADTDTQYF. In DNA form, the CDR3 reads TGTGCCAACGCCGCCGACACAGATACGCAGTATTTT.

V usage is TRBV11-2 and J usage is TRBJ2-7; D is undetermined. V was trimmed by 0 bases and J by 3 bases, leaving 12 bases between them. Germline assignment: CDR1 SGHAT and CDR2 FQNNGV. This CDR3 has 15 residues. CDR3 sequence: CASSLDPGLSYEQYF. CDR3 DNA sequence: TGTGCCAGCAGCTTAGATCCCGGGCTGAGCTACGAGCAGTACTTC.

This clonotype was detected only a few times. The chain combines TRBV20-1 with TRBJ1-5; D is ambiguous. Germline V CDR1 and CDR2: DFQATT, SNEGSKA (reference sequence). This CDR3 has 13 amino acids. V dropped 7 bases and J dropped 3 bases, with 13 bases sitting between them. DNA of the CDR3: TGCAGTGTCCGCAAGGAACCCAATCAGCCCCAGCATTTT. It translates to CSVRKEPNQPQHF.

J is TRBJ1-2 and V is TRBV6-5; 7 bases are a match to TRBD1. The V gene's germline CDR1 is MNHEY and CDR2 SVGAGI. The CDR3 has 17 amino acids. V lost 1 base, J lost 3 bases, and 11 bases stayed unmatched. CDR3 in amino acids: CASSYLANRGTHYGYTF. CDR3 bases: TGTGCCAGCAGTTACTTGGCAAACAGGGGTACTCACTATGGCTACACCTTC.

This clonotype was seen repeatedly, ten times or more. The V and J genes are TRBV12-3 or TRBV12-4 and TRBJ2-5; TRBD2 is a possible D gene (5 bases). This CDR3 spans 13 amino acids. Trimming shortened V by 3 bases and J by 5 bases, and 10 bases separated the two germline ends. CDR3 in amino acids: CASSFKGEETQYF. The CDR3 DNA sequence: TGTGCCAGCAGTTTTAAGGGAGAGGAGACCCAGTACTTC.

At least ten counts were recorded for this clonotype. CDR3 sequence: CASVPERELADTQYF. The DNA for the CDR3 is TGTGCCAGCGTCCCGGAGCGGGAGTTAGCAGATACGCAGTATTTT. The J gene is TRBJ2-3, the V gene TRBV7-3; 8 bases map to TRBD2. The junction had 11 bases not matched to a gene; V was cut back by 8 bases and J by 4 bases. The length of the CDR3 is 15 residues. Looked up from germline, CDR1 is SGHTA and CDR2 is FQGTGA.

This clonotype was observed a handful of times. V gene TRBV27 combines with J gene TRBJ1-2; 9 bases fit TRBD1. CDR3 size: 14 residues. The trim removed 6 bases at V and 8 bases at J, leaving 10 bases unmatched. CDR1 and CDR2 from the germline V gene are MNHEY and SMNVEV (reference sequence). CDR3 nucleotides: TGTGCCAGCAGCTTCCGGGACAGGGCTCCCGGCTACACCTTC. Residues: CASSFRDRAPGYTF.

The table lists this clonotype with a few counts. One end of the junction does not line up with germline, which may come from a read error. The chain joins TRBV7-9 to TRBJ1-1; no reliable D call. Germline assignment: CDR1 SEHNR and CDR2 FQNEAQ (reference sequence). This CDR3 is 14 amino acids long. The CDR3 DNA follows: TGTGCCAGCAGCTTAAGGTTACCGAACACTGAAGTTTTCTTT. Translation: CASSLRLPNTEVFF.

The CDR3 bases are TGTGCCAGCAGCCCTACAGGGTATGAGGGCAAAAACATTCAGTACTTC. It yields the protein CASSPTGYEGKNIQYF. The genes are TRBV7-9 and TRBJ2-4; perhaps TRBD1 as D (6 bases). Per germline, CDR1 SEHNR and CDR2 FQNEAQ (reference sequence). The CDR3 spans 16 residues. Deletions cut 5 bases from V and 3 bases from J, with 17 bases between.

This clonotype was detected a few times. This chain uses TRBV7-3 with TRBJ1-1, with TRBD1 matching 7 bases. V was clipped by 5 bases and J by 1 base; unmatched bases: 4. CDR1 SGHTA and CDR2 FQGTGA come from the germline V gene. This CDR3 is 14 amino acids long. The CDR3 nucleotides are TGTGCCAGCAGCAAGGGACAGAAGAACACTGAAGCTTTCTTT. Residues: CASSKGQKNTEAFF.

The V and J genes are TRBV5-1 and TRBJ1-4; D remains unclear. Trimming left V 1 base short and J 3 bases short, with 10 bases between. The CDR3 covers 15 residues. Germline V gene sequence: CDR1 SGHRS, CDR2 YFSETQ. The DNA of the CDR3 is TGCGCCAGCAGCTTGTCTGGCGGACCTAATGAAAAACTGTTTTTT. It encodes CASSLSGGPNEKLFF.

This clonotype occurred a few times. This chain joins TRBV7-2 and TRBJ1-4; TRBD1 matches at 8 bases. Germline V gene data show CDR1 as SGHTA and CDR2 as FQGNSA. There are 12 residues in the CDR3. Trimming removed 5 bases from V and 10 bases from J; junction bases left unmatched: 3. Here the CDR3 reads CASSPDRGKLFF. CDR3 DNA sequence: TGTGCCAGCAGCCCCGACAGGGGAAAACTGTTTTTT.

This chain joins TRBV10-2 and TRBJ2-7; 8 bases are a match to TRBD2. V trimming: 7 bases; J trimming: 5 bases; junction bases outside the gene matches: 7. In germline, CDR1 is WSHSY, CDR2 SAAADI. The CDR3 sequence is 13 residues long. The CDR3 loop reads CASTSGGGDEQYF. Here the CDR3 DNA reads TGCGCCAGCACCTCGGGGGGGGGCGACGAGCAGTACTTC.

This clonotype was counted a few times. The J gene is TRBJ2-3, the V gene TRBV4-1; a possible D gene is TRBD1 (5 bases). This CDR3 region has 17 residues. CDR1 MGHRA and CDR2 YSYEKL come from the germline V gene. Trimming took 0 bases from V and 0 from J, leaving 13 bases between them. CDR3 sequence reads: CASSQDQTVSSTDTQYF. Here the CDR3 DNA reads TGCGCCAGCAGCCAAGACCAGACAGTATCTAGCACAGATACGCAGTATTTT.

This clonotype was counted between two and nine times. The chain joins TRBV28 to TRBJ2-4, with unresolved D. The CDR3 length is 11 residues. The germline V gene encodes CDR1 MDHEN and CDR2 SYDVKM. V lost 2 bases and J lost 8, with 4 bases in between. The CDR3 loop reads CASSLADIQYF. CDR3 nucleotides: TGTGCCAGCAGTTTAGCTGACATTCAGTACTTC. The full variable domain, completed using reference TRBV28 and TRBJ2-4, is DVKVTQSSRYLVKRTGEKVFLECVQDMDHENMFWYRQDPGLGLRLIYFSYDVKMKEKGDIPEGYSVSREKKERFSLILESASTNQTSMYLCASSLADIQYFGAGTRLSVL.

This clonotype occurred many times. The chain is built from TRBV2 and TRBJ2-3, with 16 bases that match TRBD2. V lost 8 bases, J lost 6 bases, and 14 bases stayed unmatched. Germline V gene sequence: CDR1 SNHLY, CDR2 FYNNEI. The length of the CDR3 is 18 residues. CDR3 sequence reads: CASEGTSGGAAPGDTQYF. In DNA, the CDR3 is TGTGCCAGCGAGGGGACTAGCGGGGGGGCCGCCCCAGGGGATACGCAGTATTTT.

This clonotype was seen a handful of times. The rearrangement uses TRBV10-2 and TRBJ2-7, with a tentative D call TRBD1 (6 bases). CDR1 is WSHSY, CDR2 SAAADI, per germline. V was cut by 5 bases and J by 5 bases, with 16 bases left in between. The CDR3 spans 14 residues. The CDR3 bases are TGCGCCAGCAGTTCTGACAGGCCAATAGACGAGCAGTACTTC. This codes for CASSSDRPIDEQYF.